A single sample is the source of the 31 T cell receptor beta chains below, sequenced in a study of T cell responses to AZD1222 COVID-19 vaccine. Only in-frame clones appear in the TCRdb table, and some are missing; sequencing was by immunoSEQ multiplex PCR. This sample has more than 110,000 clones, with around 90% found just once. This specimen was peripheral blood, taken on day 0 of AZD1222 vaccination. All receptors derive from an adult in good health.

This clone showed up just a few times. V usage is TRBV6-1 and J usage is TRBJ2-3; 8 bases fit TRBD2. The germline gives CDR1 MNHNS, CDR2 SASEGT. There are 17 residues in the CDR3. Trimming took 0 bases from V and 5 from J; bases not matched to a gene: 10. The CDR3, as DNA: TGTGCCAGCAGTGAAGCGCCCGGCGGGGGGTACGGAGATACGCAGTATTTT. This codes for CASSEAPGGGYGDTQYF.

The chain links TRBV19 to TRBJ1-3; D is unclear. V lost 3 bases, J lost 0 bases, and 6 bases lay in between. Germline V gene sequence: CDR1 LNHDA, CDR2 SQIVND (reference sequence). The CDR3 is 14 residues long. The CDR3 protein is CASSIRVSGNTIYF. DNA for the CDR3: TGTGCCAGTAGTATCCGAGTCTCTGGAAACACCATATATTTT.

This clone was seen once. The V gene is TRBV11-2, the J gene TRBJ2-3; tentatively, D is TRBD2 (5 bases). The CDR3 covers 13 residues. Germline CDR1 reads SGHAT; CDR2 reads FQNNGV. The V end lost 6 bases, the J end lost 4 bases, and 11 bases lay between the germline ends. The CDR3 sequence: CASSFAGADTQYF. Here the CDR3 DNA reads TGTGCCAGCAGTTTCGCCGGGGCAGATACGCAGTATTTT.

The gene calls are TRBV5-1 and TRBJ1-1, with D unresolved. Trimming removed 2 bases at V and 1 base at J, with 9 bases between. Germline CDR1 is SGHRS and CDR2 is YFSETQ. This CDR3 has 14 amino acids. The CDR3 here is CASSLFTGNTEAFF. The CDR3, as DNA: TGCGCCAGCAGCTTATTCACGGGGAACACTGAAGCTTTCTTT.

The chain uses TRBV5-4 and TRBJ2-1; 8 bases fit TRBD2. After removal of 2 bases from V and 8 bases from J, the junction contained 9 bases not matched to a gene. Germline CDR1 and CDR2: SGHNT and YYREEE (reference sequence). This CDR3 comprises 15 residues. CDR3 sequence (DNA): TGTGCCAGCAGCTTTTGGTTAGCGGGAAGGGATGAGCAGTTCTTC. It is translated as CASSFWLAGRDEQFF. Supplemented by reference TRBV5-4 and TRBJ2-1, the full variable domain reads ETGVTQSPTHLIKTRGQQVTLRCSSQSGHNTVSWYQQALGQGPQFIFQYYREEENGRGNFPPRFSGLQFPNYSSELNVNALELDDSALYLCASSFWLAGRDEQFFGPGTRLTVL.

This clone was counted a few times. This chain uses TRBV5-6 with TRBJ2-7; TRBD2 agrees at 11 bases. Germline CDR1 and CDR2: SGHDT and YYEEEE. With V trimmed by 2 bases and J by 3 bases, 4 bases remained unmatched. The CDR3 is made up of 15 amino acids. DNA for the CDR3: TGTGCCAGCAGCTTACGGGGGACTAGCGGCTACGAGCAGTACTTC. This translates into CASSLRGTSGYEQYF.

The chain has TRBV6-2 or TRBV6-3 and TRBJ1-4, with no clear D. The V and J ends lost 5 bases and 0 bases respectively, with 13 bases between them. The germline V gene has CDR1 MNHEY and CDR2 SVGEGT. The CDR3 length is 16 residues. CDR3 protein: CASSRPVTATNEKLFF. CDR3 nucleotide sequence: TGTGCCAGCAGTCGCCCGGTGACGGCAACTAATGAAAAACTGTTTTTT.

A remark on this clone: Other DNA sequences in the same sample also yield this CDR3. The chain has TRBV7-8 and TRBJ1-2; D uncertain. Germline V lookup: CDR1 SGHVS, CDR2 FQNEAQ. This CDR3 is 12 amino acids long. Trimming left V 3 bases short and J 5 bases short, with 7 bases between. CDR3 bases: TGTGCCAGCAGCTTGACGGGTTATGGCTACACCTTC. It specifies CASSLTGYGYTF.

The chain has TRBV28 and TRBJ1-1, with a possible D match to TRBD1 (6 bases). The CDR3 loop spans 13 amino acids. Trimming removed 8 bases at V and 6 bases at J, with 16 bases between. CDR1 MDHEN and CDR2 SYDVKM come from the germline V gene. CDR3 coding DNA: TGTGCCAGCTGTCCTACAGGGACCCCTGAAGCTTTCTTT. It encodes CASCPTGTPEAFF.

This sequence joins TRBV18 and TRBJ1-1, with unresolved D. The V gene lost 3 bases and the J gene lost 6 bases, with 11 bases spanning the gap. The CDR3 has 13 amino acids. Per germline, CDR1 KGHSH and CDR2 LQKENI. As DNA, the CDR3 is TGTGCCAGCTCACCCGTTCGACGAGCTGAAGCTTTCTTT. Amino acids: CASSPVRRAEAFF.

The rearrangement uses TRBV27 and TRBJ2-7, with D possibly called TRBD1 or TRBD2 (5 bases each). The CDR3 consists of 11 residues. From germline, CDR1 is MNHEY and CDR2 SMNVEV (reference sequence). V shed 7 bases and J shed 6 bases, with 10 bases lying between them. For the CDR3, the DNA is TGTGCCAGCACCAGAGGGGTCGAGCAGTACTTC. This sequence encodes CASTRGVEQYF.

The chain's CDR3 is CASSYLRGYKDTQYF. CDR3 nucleotide sequence: TGTGCCAGCAGTTACCTGCGGGGGTATAAGGATACGCAGTATTTT. The chain uses TRBV6-5 and TRBJ2-3, with 7 bases aligning to TRBD2. V lost 2 bases and J lost 6; bases outside the gene matches: 8. This CDR3 comprises 15 residues. Germline-derived CDR1 and CDR2 are MNHEY and SVGAGI.

The chain employs TRBV18 and TRBJ1-2; D call uncertain. Germline V gene lookup returns CDR1 KGHSH and CDR2 LQKENI. V lost 2 bases and J 5 bases, leaving 6 bases between the germline ends. The length of the CDR3 is 12 residues. The CDR3 DNA is TGTGCCAGCTCACCAGGGGAATATGGCTACACCTTC. Translating it yields CASSPGEYGYTF.

The V call is TRBV5-6, the J call TRBJ1-5; no reliable D call. The CDR3 covers 16 residues. V was clipped by 1 base and J by 3 bases, with 14 bases between them. Germline V gives CDR1 SGHDT, CDR2 YYEEEE. The CDR3 DNA follows: TGTGCCAGCAGCTTGAGGTTCGGGCGCCTCAATCAGCCCCAGCATTTT. Amino acid sequence: CASSLRFGRLNQPQHF.

The CDR3 here is CASSAPGDSPLHF. In DNA, the CDR3 is TGTGCCAGCAGCGCCCCAGGGGATTCACCCCTCCACTTT. This sequence joins TRBV9 and TRBJ1-6; D might be TRBD1 (6 bases). The germline V gene encodes CDR1 SGDLS and CDR2 YYNGEE. V dropped 3 bases and J dropped 8 bases, with 9 bases sitting between them. There are 13 residues in the CDR3.

CDR3 protein: CASSIGGPYNEQFF. The CDR3 coding sequence is TGTGCCAGTAGTATCGGCGGCCCCTACAATGAGCAGTTCTTC. This sequence joins TRBV19 and TRBJ2-1; D gene ambiguous. This CDR3 is built from 14 residues. V gave up 3 bases and J gave up 2 bases, with 8 bases separating them. Germline V lookup: CDR1 LNHDA, CDR2 SQIVND (reference sequence).

The V call is TRBV2, the J call TRBJ1-2; maybe TRBD1 (5 bases). This CDR3 is built from 15 residues. Germline values: CDR1 SNHLY, CDR2 FYNNEI. Trimming pared 8 bases from V and 4 bases from J, leaving 20 bases between. The CDR3 region is CASALHSGDGYGYTF. The DNA of the CDR3 is TGTGCCAGCGCCCTCCACTCGGGGGATGGCTATGGCTACACCTTC.

The chain links TRBV28 to TRBJ1-1, with D unclear. Germline V gene lookup returns CDR1 MDHEN and CDR2 SYDVKM. Trimming stripped 2 bases from V and 0 bases from J, with 7 bases between. The CDR3 is 14 residues long. As DNA, the CDR3 is TGTGCCAGCAGTTTAGTGCGAATGAACACTGAAGCTTTCTTT. Protein sequence: CASSLVRMNTEAFF.

The gene calls are TRBV5-4 and TRBJ2-1; D may be TRBD2 (5 bases). CDR3 length: 12 residues. The germline V gene encodes CDR1 SGHNT and CDR2 YYREEE (reference sequence). Trimming cost V 1 base and J 10 bases, with 9 bases left between them. The CDR3 protein is CASSLQRYEQFF. CDR3 nucleotide sequence: TGTGCCAGCAGCTTGCAGCGGTACGAGCAGTTCTTC.

Concerning this clone itself: Distinct nucleotide sequences in the sample also encode this CDR3. The chain uses TRBV7-3 and TRBJ2-3; D not certain. CDR1 is SGHTA and CDR2 is FQGTGA in the germline V gene. Deletions cut 2 bases from V and 4 bases from J, with 10 bases between. CDR3 size: 14 residues. CDR3 sequence (DNA): TGTGCCAGCAGCTTAGGCAGAGGATCAGATACGCAGTATTTT. Translating it yields CASSLGRGSDTQYF.

DNA of the CDR3: TGTGCCACCAGTGATTTACGGTGGGGCAGACGCAATGAGCAGTTCTTC. Protein: CATSDLRWGRRNEQFF. The chain combines TRBV24-1 with TRBJ2-1; D may be TRBD1 (5 bases). Trimming cost V 1 base and J 6 bases, with 15 bases left between them. Germline CDR1 reads KGHDR; CDR2 reads SFDVKD. CDR3 length: 16 amino acids.

V usage is TRBV10-3 and J usage is TRBJ2-3, with a weak D call TRBD2 (7 bases). The length of the CDR3 is 14 residues. From germline, CDR1 is ENHRY and CDR2 SYGVKD. V was clipped by 10 bases and J by 5 bases, with 19 bases between them. CDR3 amino acids: CATRSGGGLDTQYF. CDR3 sequence (DNA): TGTGCCACCAGGTCTGGGGGGGGCTTAGATACGCAGTATTTT.

The rearrangement joins TRBV18 to TRBJ1-5; 10 bases align to TRBD1. This CDR3 contains 15 residues. Germline CDR1 KGHSH, CDR2 LQKENI. The V segment lost 3 bases and the J segment 4 bases; nucleotides outside the gene matches: 3. The CDR3 loop is CASSPGQGKNQPQHF. The CDR3 coding sequence is TGTGCCAGCTCACCGGGACAGGGGAAGAATCAGCCCCAGCATTTT.

This clone was seen once. V is TRBV13 and J is TRBJ2-3, with D unclear. Germline lookup yields CDR1 PRHDT and CDR2 FYEKMQ (reference sequence). The CDR3 has 13 amino acids. The V end was cut by 7 bases, the J end by 1 base, with 9 bases between. The CDR3 sequence: CASKSRRTDTQYF. In DNA, the CDR3 is TGTGCCAGCAAGAGCAGACGCACAGATACGCAGTATTTT.

This chain links TRBV5-8 with TRBJ1-5; D might be TRBD1 (6 bases). Per the germline V gene, CDR1 is SGHTS and CDR2 is YDEGEE. The CDR3 extends over 17 amino acids. V was pared by 4 bases and J by 7 bases, with 24 bases between. CDR3 amino acids: CASSHHYRVGMEQPQHF. CDR3 sequence (DNA): TGTGCCAGCAGCCACCATTACAGGGTTGGGATGGAGCAGCCCCAGCATTTT.

In DNA form, the CDR3 reads TGTGCCAGCAGTTATCGACCGGGACAGGGCCCCGTTGGGGGTGGCTACACCTTC. Its protein is CASSYRPGQGPVGGGYTF. This chain joins TRBV6-2 or TRBV6-3 and TRBJ1-2; 9 positions match TRBD1. In germline, CDR1 is MNHEY, CDR2 SVGEGT. J was trimmed by 7 bases and V by 3 bases; bases with no gene match: 18. The CDR3 sequence is 18 residues long.

J is TRBJ2-1 and V is TRBV11-3; 8 positions match TRBD2. This CDR3 is 14 amino acids long. J was trimmed by 8 bases and V by 1 base; bases with no gene match: 4. Germline CDR1 reads SGHNT; CDR2 reads YENEEA. CDR3 sequence reads: CASSLAGGRDEQFF. DNA of the CDR3: TGTGCCAGCAGCTTAGCGGGAGGGAGGGATGAGCAGTTCTTC.

This rearrangement joins TRBV12-3 or TRBV12-4 to TRBJ1-1; D gene ambiguous. CDR3 length: 13 amino acids. V shed 2 bases and J shed 1 base, with 5 bases lying between them. CDR3 coding DNA: TGTGCCAGCAGTTTACAGCAGAACACTGAAGCTTTCTTT. Translating it yields CASSLQQNTEAFF.

This clone was detected only once. The chain recombines TRBV7-2 with TRBJ1-1, with a possible D match to TRBD1 (6 bases). The CDR3 has 14 amino acids. Germline CDR1 reads SGHTA; CDR2 reads FQGNSA. Trimming took 3 bases from V and 4 from J, leaving 12 bases between them. CDR3 DNA: TGTGCCAGCAGCTTCCAGGGGATGGCCACTGAAGCTTTCTTT. It translates to CASSFQGMATEAFF.

This sequence joins TRBV9 and TRBJ2-3, with a possible D match to TRBD1 (6 bases). The CDR3 spans 15 residues. The ends were cut back, 4 bases at V and 7 bases at J, with 19 bases in the middle. CDR1 is SGDLS and CDR2 is YYNGEE in the germline V gene. The CDR3 nucleotides read TGTGCCAGCAGCTTAGGGGAACCACAGGGAAATACGCAGTATTTT. It codes for CASSLGEPQGNTQYF.

The V call is TRBV6-6, the J call TRBJ2-7, with D unresolved. The germline V and J ends were trimmed by 6 bases and 0 bases, with 12 bases remaining between them. CDR1 MNHNY and CDR2 SVGAGI come from the germline V gene (reference sequence). This CDR3 has 14 residues. As DNA, the CDR3 is TGTGCCAGCAGGCCGCGAGGTCCCTCCTACGAGCAGTACTTC. Translating it yields CASRPRGPSYEQYF.